The rows below give T cell receptor beta chains drawn from one sample of a study of CD8+ T cells in alopecia areata. TCRdb's table, derived via immunoSEQ multiplex PCR, lists solely in-frame clones and lacks some. The data contain over 150,000 clones, roughly three fifths of them singletons. The specimen was CD4+ T cells sorted from blood, collected at week 4, from a patient treated with tofacitinib. The receptors were sampled from a human donor with alopecia areata. Both conserved end residues are part of each CDR3. A D gene is named only where the DNA matches it firmly. Clone size is not always given. Where it is, it says once, few, many or a class for expanded clones.

size: few; D: -; J: TRBJ1-4; V: TRBV27; CDR3: CASSKQSNEKLFF; DNA: TGTGCCAGCAGCAAACAGTCTAATGAAAAACTGTTTTTT
size: -; D: -; J: TRBJ1-2; V: TRBV19; CDR3: CASAFNTANYGYTF; DNA: TGTGCCAGTGCGTTCAATACGGCGAACTATGGCTACACCTTC
size: -; D: TRBD1; J: TRBJ1-5; V: TRBV15; CDR3: CATSRDQGGWNQPQHF; DNA: TGTGCCACCAGCAGAGACCAGGGGGGCTGGAATCAGCCCCAGCATTTT
size: -; D: TRBD2; J: TRBJ2-1; V: TRBV6-6; CDR3: CATVLAGVVYEQFF; DNA: TGTGCCACCGTACTAGCGGGAGTTGTGTATGAGCAGTTCTTC
size: few; D: -; J: TRBJ1-4; V: TRBV4-2; CDR3: CASSQVATFATNEKLFF; DNA: TGTGCCAGCAGCCAAGTGGCCACTTTTGCAACTAATGAAAAACTGTTTTTT
size: few; D: TRBD1; J: TRBJ2-5; V: TRBV4-3; CDR3: CASSLGLDREETQYF; DNA: TGCGCCAGCAGCCTAGGACTCGACAGGGAGGAGACCCAGTACTTC
size: few; D: TRBD2; J: TRBJ2-1; V: TRBV7-2; CDR3: CASSRASGASNEQFF; DNA: TGTGCCAGCAGCCGGGCCAGCGGGGCCTCCAATGAGCAGTTCTTC
size: once; D: -; J: TRBJ1-5; V: TRBV5-1; CDR3: CASSLGPKEPQHF; DNA: TGCGCCAGCAGCTTGGGGCCCAAGGAGCCCCAGCATTTT
size: -; D: TRBD2; J: TRBJ2-2; V: TRBV2; CDR3: CASGTTTGELFF; DNA: TGTGCCAGCGGGACTACCACCGGGGAGCTGTTTTTT
size: -; D: -; J: TRBJ1-4; V: TRBV30; CDR3: CAWSVGSNEKLFF; DNA: TGTGCCTGGAGTGTCGGGTCTAATGAAAAACTGTTTTTT
size: -; D: -; J: TRBJ1-2; V: TRBV30; CDR3: CAWSSVVRYTF; DNA: TGTGCCTGGAGTAGCGTAGTTCGCTACACCTTC
size: once; D: -; J: TRBJ1-5; V: TRBV30; CDR3: CAWSVQYHQPQHF; DNA: TGTGCCTGGAGTGTACAGTATCATCAGCCCCAGCATTTT
size: -; D: -; J: TRBJ2-7; V: TRBV5-4; CDR3: CASSLGTGKGGYEQYF; DNA: TGTGCCAGCAGCTTGGGCACGGGAAAGGGCGGGTACGAGCAGTACTTC
size: -; D: -; J: TRBJ1-5; V: TRBV30; CDR3: CAWNSRGDQPQHF; DNA: TGTGCCTGGAACTCTCGGGGAGATCAGCCCCAGCATTTT
size: -; D: TRBD1; J: TRBJ2-1; V: TRBV29-1; CDR3: CSVPRTGGAYSYNEQFF; DNA: TGCAGCGTACCTAGGACAGGGGGGGCTTATTCCTACAATGAGCAGTTCTTC
size: -; D: TRBD1; J: TRBJ1-2; V: TRBV9; CDR3: CASSVTGGNSYGYTF; DNA: TGTGCCAGCAGCGTTACAGGGGGCAATAGCTATGGCTACACCTTC
size: -; D: -; J: TRBJ2-2; V: TRBV30; CDR3: CAWKTKRTVGELFF; DNA: TGTGCCTGGAAAACAAAGCGGACCGTCGGGGAGCTGTTTTTT
size: -; D: TRBD1; J: TRBJ1-2; V: TRBV18; CDR3: CASSDRGDGYTF; DNA: TGTGCCAGCTCAGACAGGGGTGACGGCTACACCTTC
size: -; D: TRBD1; J: TRBJ1-4; V: TRBV4-2; CDR3: CASSNRQGENEKLFF; DNA: TGTGCCAGCAGCAACCGACAGGGGGAGAATGAAAAACTGTTTTTT
size: -; D: -; J: TRBJ1-5; V: TRBV6-1; CDR3: CASKAGYDQPQHF; DNA: TGTGCCAGCAAGGCAGGGTATGATCAGCCCCAGCATTTT
size: -; D: -; J: TRBJ2-7; V: TRBV28; CDR3: CASSFLPDALSYEQYF; DNA: TGTGCCAGCAGTTTCCTACCGGACGCCCTCTCCTACGAGCAGTACTTC
size: -; D: TRBD2; J: TRBJ2-1; V: TRBV7-2; CDR3: CASSLPPGRAYNEQFF; DNA: TGTGCCAGCAGCTTACCCCCAGGGAGGGCCTACAATGAGCAGTTCTTC
size: -; D: -; J: TRBJ2-3; V: TRBV4-2; CDR3: CASSQSSMGTDTQYF; DNA: TGTGCCAGCAGCCAATCTAGCATGGGCACAGATACGCAGTATTTT
size: few; D: -; J: TRBJ2-5; V: TRBV2; CDR3: CASSEGETQYF; DNA: TGTGCCAGCAGTGAAGGAGAGACCCAGTACTTC
size: -; D: TRBD1; J: TRBJ2-3; V: TRBV4-2; CDR3: CASSPPTGRDTQYF; DNA: TGTGCCAGCAGCCCACCGACAGGGCGAGATACGCAGTATTTT
size: -; D: -; J: TRBJ1-1; V: TRBV30; CDR3: CAWSTGFLTEAFF; DNA: TGTGCCTGGTCTACAGGGTTTCTCACTGAAGCTTTCTTT
size: -; D: TRBD1; J: TRBJ2-5; V: TRBV28; CDR3: CASSLLGDRGRRGETQYF; DNA: TGTGCCAGCAGTTTATTAGGGGACAGGGGGCGCCGGGGAGAGACCCAGTACTTC
size: few; D: TRBD1; J: TRBJ1-4; V: TRBV4-3; CDR3: CASSQGKGAKEKLFF; DNA: TGCGCCAGCAGCCAAGGAAAGGGGGCGAAGGAAAAACTGTTTTTT
size: -; D: -; J: TRBJ2-7; V: TRBV6-5; CDR3: CASTNAGARYEQYF; DNA: TGTGCCAGCACGAACGCGGGGGCGCGGTACGAGCAGTACTTC